This T cell receptor (beta chain) was observed in a study of neurological immune-mediated disorders. This clonotype was counted at least ten times. The germline V gene encodes CDR1 SGHDN and CDR2 FVKESK. This CDR3 has 15 amino acids. Trimming left V 1 base short and J 0 bases short, with 4 bases between. In TCRdb, the 5' RACE reads were re-called with MiXCR into one record per CDR3 protein. The table shows approximately 15,000 distinct CDR3 sequences, with less than 25% occurring only once. This receptor was obtained from a man between 45 and 60 years old in good health. Source material: PBMCs. V usage is TRBV14 and J usage is TRBJ2-6; D unclear. The CDR3 DNA reads as TGTGCCAGCAGCCAAGTTTTCTCTGGGGCCAACGTCCTGACTTTC. Residues: CASSQVFSGANVLTF.